These 29 T cell receptor beta chains were sequenced from one sample in a study of CD8 T cells in Susac syndrome. The RNA, 0.5 to 1 ug, was put through reverse transcription using random hexamers. TCRdb recomputed calls from the immunoSEQ multiplex PCR reads with MiXCR, one row per CDR3 protein. The sample includes under 350,000 distinct CDR3 sequences, 92% of them seen just once. The sample was CD4+ T cells from PBMCs. The receptors here all came from a human donor with multiple sclerosis.

The V call is TRBV29-1, the J call TRBJ1-2; D not resolved. The CDR3 is 11 residues long. Germline CDR1 and CDR2: SQVTM and ANQGSEA. V lost 1 base and J 8 bases, leaving 8 bases between the germline ends. CDR3 sequence: CSVEGPEGYTF. The CDR3 DNA is TGCAGCGTTGAAGGGCCGGAGGGCTACACCTTC.

CDR3 DNA: TGTGCCAGCAGCCACCCTACCTCGGGCCGGGACAGGGGCCGTGAAAAACTGTTTTTT. Its translation: CASSHPTSGRDRGREKLFF. This chain links TRBV3-1 with TRBJ1-4; 10 nucleotides agree with TRBD1. CDR1 and CDR2 from the germline V gene are LGHDT and YNNKEL (reference sequence). With 3 bases clipped from V and 7 bases from J, the junction kept 17 bases outside the gene matches. This CDR3 spans 19 amino acids.

The gene calls are TRBV2 and TRBJ2-7; TRBD1 aligns across 9 bases. Germline loops: CDR1 SNHLY, CDR2 FYNNEI. The CDR3 sequence is 14 residues long. The J segment lost 5 bases and the V segment lost 5 bases, leaving 7 bases of the junction unmatched. CDR3 amino acids: CASSPGQGSNEQYF. In DNA form, the CDR3 reads TGTGCCAGCAGTCCCGGACAGGGGTCCAACGAGCAGTACTTC.

This chain connects TRBV5-1 to TRBJ2-3; TRBD2 matches at 9 bases. Germline loops: CDR1 SGHRS, CDR2 YFSETQ. The V and J ends lost 0 bases and 3 bases, in that order; junction bases with no gene match: 5. The CDR3 runs 16 residues. CDR3 coding DNA: TGCGCCAGCAGCTTGGGGGGTAGCGGGGGTACAGATACGCAGTATTTT. Its protein product is CASSLGGSGGTDTQYF.

The rearrangement uses TRBV7-8 and TRBJ2-5, with TRBD2 as a possible D gene (6 bases). The V gene's germline CDR1 is SGHVS and CDR2 FQNEAQ. This CDR3 region has 16 residues. V gave up 2 bases and J gave up 3 bases, with 16 bases separating them. As DNA, the CDR3 is TGTGCCAGCAGCTTATGGAGGGATCGATCAGAAGAGACCCAGTACTTC. Residues: CASSLWRDRSEETQYF.

The chain joins TRBV4-3 to TRBJ1-2; D unresolved. Germline assignment: CDR1 LGHNA and CDR2 YSLEER. The V end lost 1 base, the J end lost 1 base, and 10 bases lay between the germline ends. This CDR3 spans 15 amino acids. CDR3 nucleotides: TGCGCCAGCAGCCAAGGATACCGGGGTAACTATGGCTACACCTTC. Its translation is CASSQGYRGNYGYTF.

Written as DNA, the CDR3 is TGCAGCGTTGCAGGGGGAGGAGAAAAACTGTTTTTT. This codes for CSVAGGGEKLFF. The chain is built from TRBV29-1 and TRBJ1-4; 7 nucleotides match TRBD1. CDR3 length: 12 residues. V gave up 4 bases and J gave up 8 bases; unmatched junction bases: 4. Germline V lookup: CDR1 SQVTM, CDR2 ANQGSEA.

CDR3 residues: CASSLVRGRGPEAFF. The CDR3 DNA reads as TGTGCCAGCAGCTTAGTGCGCGGAAGGGGACCTGAAGCTTTCTTT. The V and J genes are TRBV11-2 and TRBJ1-1; TRBD1 might be the D (5 bases). Trimming pared 1 base from V and 6 bases from J, leaving 15 bases between. CDR3 size: 15 residues. Germline lookup yields CDR1 SGHAT and CDR2 FQNNGV. Full variable domain (outside the CDR3, taken from reference TRBV11-2 and TRBJ1-1): EAGVAQSPRYKIIEKRQSVAFWCNPISGHATLYWYQQILGQGPKLLIQFQNNGVVDDSQLPKDRFSAERLKGVDSTLKIQPAKLEDSAVYLCASSLVRGRGPEAFFGQGTRLTVV.

The chain joins TRBV24-1 to TRBJ1-5; D perhaps matches TRBD1 (6 bases). Germline values: CDR1 KGHDR, CDR2 SFDVKD. V dropped 7 bases and J dropped 4 bases, with 19 bases sitting between them. This CDR3 has 16 residues. CDR3 DNA sequence: TGTGCCACCAGGGACAGCCCCCTCTGGGTGAATCAGCCCCAGCATTTT. It is translated as CATRDSPLWVNQPQHF.

The genes are TRBV6-5 and TRBJ2-5; maybe TRBD1 (5 bases). The germline gives CDR1 MNHEY, CDR2 SVGAGI. This CDR3 spans 14 amino acids. V lost 2 bases, J lost 5 bases, and 12 bases lay in between. CDR3 sequence: CASSYRGVGETQYF. The CDR3 bases are TGTGCCAGCAGTTACAGGGGTGTGGGCGAGACCCAGTACTTC.

The V and J genes are TRBV5-4 and TRBJ2-3; TRBD2 aligns across 13 bases. CDR1 and CDR2 (germline): SGHNT, YYREEE (reference sequence). The length of the CDR3 is 16 residues. The trim removed 4 bases at V and 5 bases at J, leaving 7 bases unmatched. Here the CDR3 reads CASSAGTSGTGDTQYF. Written as DNA, the CDR3 is TGTGCCAGCAGCGCCGGGACTAGCGGGACGGGAGATACGCAGTATTTT.

The chain combines TRBV30 with TRBJ2-1; 8 bases fit TRBD2. Germline-derived CDR1 and CDR2 are GTSNPN and SVGIG (reference sequence). This CDR3 has 16 amino acids. V shed 2 bases, J shed 2 bases, and the junction held 8 bases outside the gene matches. The CDR3: CAWSKRETSTYNEQFF. The DNA of the CDR3 is TGTGCCTGGAGTAAGCGGGAGACGAGCACCTACAATGAGCAGTTCTTC.

V gene TRBV18 combines with J gene TRBJ2-7; 8 positions agree with TRBD1. J was trimmed by 5 bases and V by 3 bases; bases with no gene match: 9. The CDR3 runs 15 residues. CDR1 KGHSH and CDR2 LQKENI come from the germline V gene. CDR3 nucleotides: TGTGCCAGCTCACCGTCCCAGGACAGGGCCCACGAGCAGTACTTC. Its protein is CASSPSQDRAHEQYF.

The V call is TRBV19, the J call TRBJ2-1; maybe TRBD2 (6 bases). There are 13 residues in the CDR3. CDR1 is LNHDA, CDR2 SQIVND, per germline (reference sequence). V was pared by 7 bases and J by 5 bases, with 12 bases between. The CDR3 DNA reads TGTGCCAGTATGGCGGGATATAACAATGAGCAGTTCTTC. Protein: CASMAGYNNEQFF.

The J gene is TRBJ2-5, the V gene TRBV29-1; D may match TRBD1 or TRBD2 (5 bases each). Trimming shortened V by 5 bases and J by 2 bases, and 12 bases separated the two germline ends. The CDR3 loop spans 13 amino acids. Looked up from germline, CDR1 is SQVTM and CDR2 is ANQGSEA. CDR3 loop: CSVKGRLQETQYF. CDR3 coding DNA: TGCAGCGTTAAGGGACGCCTACAAGAGACCCAGTACTTC.

The chain joins TRBV7-3 to TRBJ1-3, with D tentatively TRBD1 (6 bases). Trimming removed 5 bases at V and 7 bases at J, with 12 bases between. CDR1 SGHTA and CDR2 FQGTGA come from the germline V gene. The CDR3 spans 13 residues. The CDR3 is CASSAQQGNTIYF. The CDR3 DNA reads TGTGCCAGCAGCGCCCAACAGGGCAACACCATATATTTT.

The chain employs TRBV30 and TRBJ1-1, with 10 bases lining up with TRBD1. There are 16 residues in the CDR3. J lost 3 bases, V lost 3 bases, and 10 bases had no gene match. The germline gives CDR1 GTSNPN, CDR2 SVGIG (reference sequence). The CDR3 bases are TGTGCCTGGAGAGTGCCCCCCGGACAGGGGGACACTGAAGCTTTCTTT. This encodes CAWRVPPGQGDTEAFF.

The chain links TRBV29-1 to TRBJ2-1, with 8 bases identical to TRBD2. The CDR3 spans 13 residues. Germline CDR1 and CDR2: SQVTM and ANQGSEA. V lost 6 bases, J lost 7 bases, and 8 bases stayed unmatched. Here the CDR3 reads CSVTAGALNEQFF. Here the CDR3 DNA reads TGCAGCGTGACAGCGGGGGCGTTAAATGAGCAGTTCTTC.

This chain uses TRBV7-2 with TRBJ1-2, with no clear D. The CDR3 totals 14 residues. The V end lost 2 bases, the J end lost 4 bases, and 11 bases lay between the germline ends. Germline V CDR1 and CDR2: SGHTA, FQGNSA. CDR3 nucleotide sequence: TGTGCCAGCAGCTTAACTCCTGCAGTCTATGGCTACACCTTC. Amino acid sequence: CASSLTPAVYGYTF.

This chain links TRBV6-4 with TRBJ2-1; 7 bases match TRBD1. CDR3 size: 15 residues. J was trimmed by 2 bases and V by 0 bases; bases with no gene match: 1. The germline V gene has CDR1 MRHNA and CDR2 SNTAGT. CDR3 protein: CASSDSGQPYNEQFF. The CDR3 region has the DNA TGTGCCAGCAGTGACTCGGGACAGCCCTACAATGAGCAGTTCTTC.

The CDR3 DNA sequence: TGTGCCAGCTCACCGCAGGCGTCAGCCCATGGAGATACGCAGTATTTT. Its protein product is CASSPQASAHGDTQYF. This sequence joins TRBV18 and TRBJ2-3; D is undetermined. CDR1 KGHSH and CDR2 LQKENI come from the germline V gene. This CDR3 is 16 amino acids long. Deletions cut 3 bases from V and 5 bases from J, with 18 bases between.

The chain recombines TRBV12-3 or TRBV12-4 with TRBJ2-4, with no clear D. The CDR3 has 14 residues. Trimming stripped 5 bases from V and 4 bases from J, with 12 bases between. The CDR3 here is CASSPELRKNIQYF. Here the CDR3 DNA reads TGTGCCAGCAGTCCCGAGCTGCGAAAAAACATTCAGTACTTC.

This rearrangement joins TRBV19 to TRBJ2-5; D not resolved. This CDR3 region has 14 residues. The germline gives CDR1 LNHDA, CDR2 SQIVND (reference sequence). V was cut by 6 bases and J by 5 bases, with 16 bases left in between. The CDR3: CASSYSSSTETQYF. The CDR3 bases are TGTGCCAGTAGCTACTCGAGTTCTACGGAGACCCAGTACTTC. Based on the CDR3 plus reference TRBV19 and TRBJ2-5, the full variable domain is DGGITQSPKYLFRKEGQNVTLSCEQNLNHDAMYWYRQDPGQGLRLIYYSQIVNDFQKGDIAEGYSVSREKKESFPLTVTSAQKNPTAFYLCASSYSSSTETQYFGPGTRLLVL.

This clonotype came up once. This chain joins TRBV19 and TRBJ2-1; 9 bases are shared with TRBD1. This CDR3 has 15 amino acids. The junction had 11 bases not matched to a gene; V was cut back by 9 bases and J by 5 bases. The germline CDR1 and CDR2 sequences are LNHDA and SQIVND (reference sequence). The CDR3 DNA sequence: TGTGCCAGCTCCTCCGGGACAGGGAGGAACAATGAGCAGTTCTTC. Translating it yields CASSSGTGRNNEQFF.

This chain links TRBV7-9 with TRBJ2-1, with D perhaps TRBD2 (5 bases). Looked up from germline, CDR1 is SEHNR and CDR2 is FQNEAQ (reference sequence). V was clipped by 11 bases and J by 6 bases, with 20 bases between them. CDR3 length equals 14 residues. CDR3 region: CAGALVRVSNEQFF. Here the CDR3 DNA reads TGTGCCGGAGCACTAGTGAGGGTCTCCAATGAGCAGTTCTTC.

The V gene is TRBV2, the J gene TRBJ2-1, with TRBD2 matching 7 bases. Per the germline V gene, CDR1 is SNHLY and CDR2 is FYNNEI. V dropped 5 bases and J dropped 2; count of bases not matched to a gene: 6. The CDR3 consists of 15 residues. The CDR3 loop is CASSSSGIPYNEQFF. Here the CDR3 DNA reads TGTGCCAGCAGTTCCAGCGGGATCCCCTACAATGAGCAGTTCTTC. The whole variable domain, remainder taken from reference TRBV2 and TRBJ2-1, is EPEVTQTPSHQVTQMGQEVILRCVPISNHLYFYWYRQILGQKVEFLVSFYNNEISEKSEIFDDQFSVERPDGSNFTLKIRSTKLEDSAMYFCASSSSGIPYNEQFFGPGTRLTVL.

This sequence joins TRBV2 and TRBJ2-7; D is unclear. CDR1 is SNHLY, CDR2 FYNNEI, per germline. V was pared by 6 bases and J by 3 bases, with 18 bases between. This CDR3 comprises 15 residues. DNA of the CDR3: TGTGCCAGCAGAGAGACCACCCTGAAAGTCTACGAGCAGTACTTC. It is translated as CASRETTLKVYEQYF.

This sequence joins TRBV4-2 and TRBJ2-1, with D possibly matching TRBD2 (6 bases). V gave up 3 bases and J gave up 7 bases, with 16 bases separating them. The V gene's germline CDR1 is LGHNA and CDR2 YNFKEQ. This CDR3 comprises 15 residues. CDR3 amino acids: CASSQPGTFQNEQFF. Here the CDR3 DNA reads TGTGCCAGCAGCCAGCCCGGGACTTTTCAGAATGAGCAGTTCTTC.

The chain recombines TRBV13 with TRBJ2-3, with 7 nucleotides matching TRBD2. Germline V lookup: CDR1 PRHDT, CDR2 FYEKMQ (reference sequence). This CDR3 has 16 amino acids. After removal of 0 bases from V and 9 bases from J, the junction contained 12 bases not matched to a gene. CDR3 region: CASSLGASGVAGTQYF. The CDR3 DNA follows: TGTGCCAGCAGCTTAGGGGCTAGCGGTGTAGCAGGGACGCAGTATTTT. The full variable domain, with the rest looked up from reference TRBV13 and TRBJ2-3, is AAGVIQSPRHLIKEKRETATLKCYPIPRHDTVYWYQQGPGQDPQFLISFYEKMQSDKGSIPDRFSAQQFSDYHSELNMSSLELGDSALYFCASSLGASGVAGTQYFGPGTRLTVL.